These T cell receptor beta chains were read from a single sample in a study of technical replicates of blood from a few donors. Libraries were prepared by immunoSEQ multiplex PCR; TCRdb keeps only in-frame clonotypes and omits some of them. The sample holds over 55,000 clones, 91% seen once. Sequenced: PBMCs. These receptors were collected from a human donor in good health. Some clones in this sample may be carry-over from other donors' samples. The conserved cysteine and the conserved F or W are not part of the CDR3 here. Fields, in order: J gene, V gene, CDR3 protein.

J: TRBJ2-1; V: TRBV9; CDR3: ASSPHLREGRYNEQF
J: TRBJ1-5; V: TRBV6-6; CDR3: ASGYRGRGNQPQH
J: TRBJ2-7; V: TRBV7-9; CDR3: ASSLTGFLREQY
J: TRBJ1-5; V: TRBV2; CDR3: ASSSVNWTGRKQPQH
J: TRBJ2-3; V: TRBV5-1; CDR3: ASSLTSSTDTQY
J: TRBJ1-2; V: TRBV19; CDR3: ASSIATEYGYT
J: TRBJ2-7; V: TRBV10-2; CDR3: ASSESLPVREQY
J: TRBJ1-1; V: TRBV6-5; CDR3: ASRGQLNTEAF
J: TRBJ1-2; V: TRBV2; CDR3: ASSRDRGPEGYT
J: TRBJ2-1; V: TRBV6-6; CDR3: ASRDWTSGYNEQF
J: TRBJ1-2; V: TRBV7-9; CDR3: ASRPGQGVDGYT
J: TRBJ2-7; V: TRBV30; CDR3: AWSPGQARREQY
J: TRBJ2-7; V: TRBV25-1; CDR3: ASSEWGQFYEQY
J: TRBJ2-5; V: TRBV7-7; CDR3: ASSLGSLTGGMETQY
J: TRBJ2-2; V: TRBV10-2; CDR3: ASSESATSWAGELF